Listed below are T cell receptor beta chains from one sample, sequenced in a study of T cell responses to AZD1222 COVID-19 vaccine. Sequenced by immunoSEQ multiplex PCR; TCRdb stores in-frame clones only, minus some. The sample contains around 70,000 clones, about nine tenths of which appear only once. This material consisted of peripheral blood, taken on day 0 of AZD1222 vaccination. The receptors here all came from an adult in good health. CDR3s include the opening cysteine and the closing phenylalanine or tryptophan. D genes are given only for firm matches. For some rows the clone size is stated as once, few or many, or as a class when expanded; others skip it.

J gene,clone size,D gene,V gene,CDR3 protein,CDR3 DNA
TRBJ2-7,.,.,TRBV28,CASSSPGGGLYEQYF,TGTGCCAGCAGTTCCCCCGGAGGGGGTCTCTACGAGCAGTACTTC
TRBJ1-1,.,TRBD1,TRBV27,CASSEIGQDTEAFF,TGTGCCAGCAGTGAAATCGGACAGGACACTGAAGCTTTCTTT
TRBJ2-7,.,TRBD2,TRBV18,CASSPTSGRANEQYF,TGTGCCAGCTCACCAACTAGCGGGAGGGCCAACGAGCAGTACTTC
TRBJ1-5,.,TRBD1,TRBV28,CASSVGPRTGDQPQHF,TGTGCCAGCAGTGTTGGGCCCCGGACAGGGGATCAGCCCCAGCATTTT
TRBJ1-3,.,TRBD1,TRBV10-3,CAISDKGQYVLGTGNTIYF,TGTGCCATCAGTGATAAGGGACAGTACGTCCTTGGGACTGGAAACACCATATATTTT
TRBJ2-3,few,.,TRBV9,CASGISGLTDTQYF,TGTGCCAGCGGGATTAGCGGCCTCACAGATACGCAGTATTTT
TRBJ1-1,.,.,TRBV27,CASSLTSPARAVYAEAFF,TGTGCCAGCAGTTTAACTTCCCCCGCCAGGGCGGTTTACGCTGAAGCTTTCTTT
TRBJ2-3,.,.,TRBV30,CAWRGSGSTDTQYF,TGTGCCTGGAGGGGCTCGGGGTCCACAGATACGCAGTATTTT
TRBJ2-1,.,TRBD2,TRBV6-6,CASTLAAYNEQFF,TGTGCCAGCACGCTAGCGGCCTACAATGAGCAGTTCTTC
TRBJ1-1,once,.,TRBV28,CASSLGGGEAFF,TGTGCCAGCAGTTTAGGGGGCGGTGAAGCTTTCTTT
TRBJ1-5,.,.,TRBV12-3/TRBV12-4,CASSLSSNQPQHF,TGTGCCAGCAGTTTAAGTAGCAATCAGCCCCAGCATTTT
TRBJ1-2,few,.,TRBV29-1,CSVEDGGGAGYGYTF,TGCAGCGTTGAAGATGGCGGGGGCGCAGGCTATGGCTACACCTTC
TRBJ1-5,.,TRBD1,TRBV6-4,CASSDLMGTGGNQPQHF,TGTGCCAGCAGTGACCTAATGGGGACAGGGGGCAATCAGCCCCAGCATTTT
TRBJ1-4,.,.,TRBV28,CASSSPGGSSEKLFF,TGTGCCAGCAGCTCCCCGGGGGGGTCGAGCGAAAAACTGTTTTTT
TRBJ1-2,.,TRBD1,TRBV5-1,CASSFGQGTGYTF,TGCGCCAGCAGCTTTGGACAGGGGACTGGCTACACCTTC
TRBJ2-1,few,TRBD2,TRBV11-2,CASSSRTSSNEQFF,TGTGCCAGCAGCTCTCGGACTAGCAGCAATGAGCAGTTCTTC
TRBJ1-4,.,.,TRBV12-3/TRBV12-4,CASSPWLGEKLFF,TGTGCCAGCAGTCCTTGGCTGGGGGAAAAACTGTTTTTT
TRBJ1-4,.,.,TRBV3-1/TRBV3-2,CASSPSVATNEKLFF,TGTGCCAGCAGCCCCTCGGTAGCAACTAATGAAAAACTGTTTTTT
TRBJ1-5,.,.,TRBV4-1,CASSQEGTEKNRPQHF,TGCGCCAGCAGCCAAGAGGGAACAGAGAAAAATCGGCCCCAGCATTTT
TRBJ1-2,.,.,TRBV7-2,CASSISSSNYGYTF,TGTGCCAGCAGCATCAGCAGTTCTAACTATGGCTACACCTTC
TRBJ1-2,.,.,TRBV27,CASSFNSNYGYTF,TGTGCCAGCAGTTTTAACAGCAACTATGGCTACACCTTC
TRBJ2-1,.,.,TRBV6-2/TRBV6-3,CASSDIDGTDNEQFF,TGTGCCAGCAGTGACATCGACGGGACGGACAATGAGCAGTTCTTC
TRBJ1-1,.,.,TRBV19,CASGYLNTEAFF,TGTGCCAGTGGATACTTGAACACTGAAGCTTTCTTT
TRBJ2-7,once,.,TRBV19,CASSISPSYEQYF,TGTGCCAGTAGTATCAGTCCGTCCTACGAGCAGTACTTC
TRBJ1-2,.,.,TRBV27,CASSLRQGYGYTF,TGTGCCAGCAGTTTACGGCAGGGCTATGGCTACACCTTC
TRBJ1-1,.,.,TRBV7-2,CASSLGGRVNTEAFF,TGTGCCAGCAGCTTAGGAGGCAGGGTAAACACTGAAGCTTTCTTT
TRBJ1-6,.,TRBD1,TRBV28,CASSSGQGNSPLHF,TGTGCCAGCAGTTCGGGACAGGGGAATTCACCCCTCCACTTT
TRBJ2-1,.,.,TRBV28,CASSLSGDEQFF,TGTGCCAGCAGTTTATCCGGGGATGAGCAGTTCTTC
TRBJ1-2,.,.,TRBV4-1,CASSQGYGYTF,TGCGCCAGCAGCCAAGGTTATGGCTACACCTTC
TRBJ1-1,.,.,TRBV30,CAWSVRSDTEAFF,TGTGCCTGGAGTGTACGCAGCGACACTGAAGCTTTCTTT
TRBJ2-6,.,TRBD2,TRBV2,CARGGVPSGANVLTF,TGTGCCCGGGGAGGGGTCCCCTCTGGGGCCAACGTCCTGACTTTC
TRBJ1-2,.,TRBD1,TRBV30,CAWSPGTGAGYTF,TGTGCCTGGAGCCCCGGGACAGGAGCCGGCTACACCTTC
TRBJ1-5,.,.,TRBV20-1,CSASTTGNQPQHF,TGCAGTGCTAGTACCACAGGGAACCAGCCCCAGCATTTT
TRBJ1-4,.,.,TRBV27,CASSLAGTNEKLFF,TGTGCCAGCAGTTTGGCGGGAACTAATGAAAAACTGTTTTTT
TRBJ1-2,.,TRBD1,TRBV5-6,CASSLVGTGSSYTF,TGTGCCAGCAGCTTGGTGGGGACAGGTAGTAGCTACACCTTC
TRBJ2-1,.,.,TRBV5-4,CASSLLVGGANEQFF,TGTGCCAGCAGCTTACTGGTTGGAGGGGCCAATGAGCAGTTCTTC
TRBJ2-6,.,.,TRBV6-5,CASSSAGAGANVLTF,TGTGCCAGCAGTAGCGCCGGAGCTGGGGCCAACGTCCTGACTTTC
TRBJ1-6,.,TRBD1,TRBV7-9,CAVIGQGENNSPLHF,TGTGCCGTAATAGGACAGGGGGAGAATAATTCACCCCTCCACTTT
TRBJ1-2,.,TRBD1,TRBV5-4,CASSLGTGYYGYTF,TGTGCCAGCAGCTTGGGGACAGGGTACTATGGCTACACCTTC
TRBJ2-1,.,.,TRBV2,CASKGLSTYNEQFF,TGTGCCAGCAAAGGCCTGAGCACCTACAATGAGCAGTTCTTC
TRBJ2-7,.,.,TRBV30,CAWSKGSYEQYF,TGTGCCTGGAGTAAGGGGAGCTACGAGCAGTACTTC
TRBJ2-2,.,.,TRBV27,CASSLYAKQAGELFF,TGTGCCAGCAGTTTATACGCAAAACAGGCCGGGGAGCTGTTTTTT
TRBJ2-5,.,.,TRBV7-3,CASSPQSSAETQYF,TGTGCCAGCAGCCCCCAATCAAGCGCTGAGACCCAGTACTTC
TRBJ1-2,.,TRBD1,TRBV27,CASSPLTGGSYGYTF,TGTGCCAGCAGTCCCTTGACAGGGGGCAGCTATGGCTACACCTTC